This is a list of T cell receptor beta chains from one sample in a study of graft-versus-host responses after intestinal transplantation. Their specific antigens are unknown. Sequencing was performed with immunoSEQ multiplex PCR; in TCRdb, only in-frame clones are kept and a portion is missing. The sample includes about 36,000 clones, approximately 93% of them seen just once. Material: unstimulated CD4+ T cells sorted from spleen or lymph node cells, obtained before transplant. The receptor source for this set is a human donor who was the organ donor for an intestinal transplant. The CDR3 runs from the conserved cysteine through the conserved F or W.

TRBV6-1	TRBJ1-2	CASSSDREFYGYTF
TRBV5-1	TRBJ2-1	CASSSVTGTSGGLSYNEQFF
TRBV28	TRBJ1-3	CASSLHTLNSGNTIYF
TRBV10-3	TRBJ2-1	CAIGAVGGEYNEQFF
TRBV11-3	TRBJ2-2	CASSLDRRGELFF
TRBV5-5	TRBJ1-1	CAGSSRDRGTEAFF
TRBV6-1	TRBJ1-2	CAGGIYGYTF
TRBV5-4	TRBJ2-5	CASSLEGAGEDF
TRBV27	TRBJ2-2	CASSLLSSAATGELFF
TRBV5-4	TRBJ2-2	CASSLDRQGGAGELFF
TRBV11-2	TRBJ1-2	CASSSEPLGGYTF
TRBV10-3	TRBJ2-2	CAMSAGGFTGELFF
TRBV5-1	TRBJ2-4	CASSAVSGAQNIQYF
TRBV5-4	TRBJ1-1	CASSGRDRGTEAFF
TRBV6-4	TRBJ2-3	CASSDSRRWRTDTQYF
TRBV20-1	TRBJ1-1	CSASRGTEAFF
TRBV7-2	TRBJ2-1	CASSLDQGAYNEQFF
TRBV5-6	TRBJ2-5	CASSLGSGQETQYF
TRBV2	TRBJ1-2	CASSIGVGYTF
TRBV7-2	TRBJ1-2	CASSLEGSNYGYTF
TRBV2	TRBJ1-5	CASRGEGNQPQHF
TRBV7-3	TRBJ1-2	CASSSGRGYGYTF
TRBV5-4	TRBJ2-5	CASSKRQGVETQYF
TRBV11-2	TRBJ2-3	CASSSLPGRGSTDTQYF
TRBV29-1	TRBJ1-5	CSVADSLNQPQHF
TRBV5-1	TRBJ2-1	CASSLRTGGNEQFF
TRBV21-1	TRBJ2-3	CASSTTSGYTDTQYF
TRBV15	TRBJ2-1	CTTPDRGLSHEQFF
TRBV19	TRBJ2-7	CASSMPGTAAGYEQYF